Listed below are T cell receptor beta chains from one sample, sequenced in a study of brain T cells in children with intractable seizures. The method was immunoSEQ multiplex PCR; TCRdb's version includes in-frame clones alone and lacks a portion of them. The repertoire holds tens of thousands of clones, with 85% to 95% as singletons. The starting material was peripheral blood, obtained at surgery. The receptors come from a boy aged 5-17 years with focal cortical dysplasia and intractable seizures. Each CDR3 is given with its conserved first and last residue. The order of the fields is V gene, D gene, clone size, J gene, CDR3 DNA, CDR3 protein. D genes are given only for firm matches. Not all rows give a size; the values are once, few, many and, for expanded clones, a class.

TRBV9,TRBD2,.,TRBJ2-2,TGTGCCAGCAGCGTAGCCCCCAGCGGGAGGGGTACCGGGGAGCTGTTTTTT,CASSVAPSGRGTGELFF
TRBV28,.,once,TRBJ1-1,TGTGCCAGCAGTTTACGGTACGGGAAGGACACTGAAGCTTTCTTT,CASSLRYGKDTEAFF
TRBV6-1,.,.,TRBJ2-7,TGTGCCAGCAGTGAACCGGACGGCCCCTACGAGCAGTACTTC,CASSEPDGPYEQYF
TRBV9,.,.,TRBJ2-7,TGTGCCAGCAGCCCTCGGCCGACAGGCTATGAGCAGTACTTC,CASSPRPTGYEQYF
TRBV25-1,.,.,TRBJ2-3,TGTGCCAGCAGGGAGGTTGGGATTAACAGCACAGATACGCAGTATTTT,CASREVGINSTDTQYF
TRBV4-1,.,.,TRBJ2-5,TGCGCCAGCAGCCAAGACAACCAAGAGACCCAGTACTTC,CASSQDNQETQYF
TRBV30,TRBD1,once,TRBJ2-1,TGTGCCTGGAGGAGACAGGGGGCCGGGGAGCAGTTCTTC,CAWRRQGAGEQFF
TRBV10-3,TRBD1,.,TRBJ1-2,TGTGCCATCACTCCCGCCCTAGGGGGCGGCTATGGCTACACCTTC,CAITPALGGGYGYTF
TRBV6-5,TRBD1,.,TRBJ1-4,TGTGCCAGCAGGAGGACAGGGGGCGAGGGTGAAAAACTGTTTTTT,CASRRTGGEGEKLFF
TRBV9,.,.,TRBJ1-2,TGTGCCAGCAGCCATGCCGGGGGGGTCGTTGGAGATGGCTACACCTTC,CASSHAGGVVGDGYTF
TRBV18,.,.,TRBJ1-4,TGTGCCAGCTCACAACAGAGGGAAAAACTGTTTTTT,CASSQQREKLFF
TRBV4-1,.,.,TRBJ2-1,TGCGCCAGCACCCCCACCGGGACCGACAACAATGAGCAGTTCTTC,CASTPTGTDNNEQFF
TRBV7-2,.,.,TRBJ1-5,TGTGCCAGCAGCTTAGTTTCACTCGACGACAATCAGCCCCAGCATTTT,CASSLVSLDDNQPQHF
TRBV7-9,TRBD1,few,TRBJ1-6,TGTGCCAGCGGGACAGCTCTGTATAATTCACCCCTCCACTTT,CASGTALYNSPLHF
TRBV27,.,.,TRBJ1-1,TGTGCCAGCAGTGGGACAACCGGAACGGAAGCTTTCTTT,CASSGTTGTEAFF
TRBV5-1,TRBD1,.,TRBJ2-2,TGCGCCAGCAGCCGGAGGACAGGGACCGGGGAGCTGTTTTTT,CASSRRTGTGELFF
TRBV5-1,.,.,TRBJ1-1,TGCGCCAGCAGCCCCCGCCGGGGGACTGAAGCTTTCTTT,CASSPRRGTEAFF
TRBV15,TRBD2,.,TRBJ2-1,TGTGCCACCAGCAGAGATTTGTTTCGACTAGCCGGCTGGAATGAGCAGTTCTTC,CATSRDLFRLAGWNEQFF
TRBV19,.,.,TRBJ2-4,TGTGCCAGTAGTATCTTCACTGGGGCCAAAAACATTCAGTACTTC,CASSIFTGAKNIQYF
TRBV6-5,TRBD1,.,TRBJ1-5,TGTGCCAGCACGAGGACAGGGGGCAATCAGCCCCAGCATTTT,CASTRTGGNQPQHF
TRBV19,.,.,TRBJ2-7,TGTGCCAGTAGGAAGAGGGATGACTACGAGCAGTACTTC,CASRKRDDYEQYF
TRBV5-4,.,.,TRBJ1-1,TGTGCCAGCAGCTTGACAGGGAGCTTGGGCACTGAAGCTTTCTTT,CASSLTGSLGTEAFF
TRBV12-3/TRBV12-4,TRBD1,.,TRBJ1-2,TGTGCCAGCACCACCAGGGGGCGGCATGGCTACACCTTC,CASTTRGRHGYTF
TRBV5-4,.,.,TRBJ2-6,TGTGCCAGCAGCTTGGGGGGCTCTGGGGCCAACGTCCTGACTTTC,CASSLGGSGANVLTF
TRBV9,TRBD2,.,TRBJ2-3,TGTGCCAGCAGCTCCCCCCTTCGGACTAGCGGGGGGCCCATCACAGATACGCAGTATTTT,CASSSPLRTSGGPITDTQYF
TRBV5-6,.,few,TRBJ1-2,TGTGCCAGCAGCTTTCAGATCCCGGGCGGCTATGGCTACACCTTC,CASSFQIPGGYGYTF
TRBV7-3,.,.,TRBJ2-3,TGTGCCAGCAGCCCAGGGTGGGGGTCTGGCGGAACCGGAATAGGTGATACGCAGTATTTT,CASSPGWGSGGTGIGDTQYF
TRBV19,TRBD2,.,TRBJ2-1,TGTGCCAGTAGTGCTAGCGGGGATCCCAATGAGCAGTTCTTC,CASSASGDPNEQFF
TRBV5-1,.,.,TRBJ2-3,TGCGCCAGCGCGGGGAGCCCAATCCGCGATACGCAGTATTTT,CASAGSPIRDTQYF
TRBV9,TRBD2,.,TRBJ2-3,TGTGCCAGCAGCTTCCGGACTAGCGCACCAGATACGCAGTATTTT,CASSFRTSAPDTQYF
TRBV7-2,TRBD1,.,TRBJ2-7,TGTGCCAGCAGCTTCAAGACAGGGGGTTACGAGCAGTACTTC,CASSFKTGGYEQYF
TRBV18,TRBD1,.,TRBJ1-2,TGTGCCAGCTCACAAACGACCGGGACAGGAGATGGCTACACCTTC,CASSQTTGTGDGYTF
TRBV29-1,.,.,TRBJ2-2,TGCAGCGTTGAGGAGAACACCGGGGAGCTGTTTTTT,CSVEENTGELFF
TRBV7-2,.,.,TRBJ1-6,TGTGCCAGCAGCCTAAACAGCCTTAATTCACCCCTCCACTTT,CASSLNSLNSPLHF
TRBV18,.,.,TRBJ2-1,TGTGCCAGCTCACCACCGATAGGAAATGAGCAGTTCTTC,CASSPPIGNEQFF
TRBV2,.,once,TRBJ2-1,TGTGCCAGCAAGGGCAGATCCTACAATGAGCAGTTCTTC,CASKGRSYNEQFF
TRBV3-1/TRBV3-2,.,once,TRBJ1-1,TGTGCCAGCAGCCAAGATCGGGTGACAGGGAACACTGAAGCTTTCTTT,CASSQDRVTGNTEAFF
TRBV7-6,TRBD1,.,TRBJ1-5,TGTGCCAGCAGCCTACGACAGGGGGGCAATCAGCCCCAGCATTTT,CASSLRQGGNQPQHF
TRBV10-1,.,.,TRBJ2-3,TGCGCCAGCAGTGATGGGGGGCTCGGCACAGATACGCAGTATTTT,CASSDGGLGTDTQYF
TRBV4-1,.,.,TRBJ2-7,TGCGCCAGCAGCCAAACCGGGACACCCCCAGAGGAGCAGTACTTC,CASSQTGTPPEEQYF
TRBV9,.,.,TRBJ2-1,TGTGCCAGCAGCGTAGCGGGTCAAGGGGCCTACAATGAGCAGTTCTTC,CASSVAGQGAYNEQFF
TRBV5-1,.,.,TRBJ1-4,TGCGCCAGCAGCTTGTTGGGTGGCGAAAAACTGTTTTTT,CASSLLGGEKLFF
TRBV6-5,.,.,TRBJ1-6,TGTGCCAGCAGTTATCGGGGGCCCAATTCACCCCTCCACTTT,CASSYRGPNSPLHF
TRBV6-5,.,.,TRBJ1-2,TGTGCCAGCAGTTACTCGAGTATGGGTTTCTATGGCTACACCTTC,CASSYSSMGFYGYTF
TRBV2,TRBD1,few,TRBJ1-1,TGTGCCAGCAGGGTGACAGGGCCGACTGAAGCTTTCTTT,CASRVTGPTEAFF
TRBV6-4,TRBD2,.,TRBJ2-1,TGTGCCACCGCCCGGGGTAGCGGGGAGCACAATGAGCAGTTCTTC,CATARGSGEHNEQFF
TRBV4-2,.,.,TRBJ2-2,TGTGCCAGCAGCCAAGAAAACAGCGCGAACACCGGGGAGCTGTTTTTT,CASSQENSANTGELFF
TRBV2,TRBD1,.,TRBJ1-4,TGTGCCAGCAGGGACAGGGACTTCTCCGAAAAACTGTTTTTT,CASRDRDFSEKLFF
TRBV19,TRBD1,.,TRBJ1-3,TGTGCCAGTAGTATCCCTAGGACAGGGTCTGGAAACACCATATATTTT,CASSIPRTGSGNTIYF
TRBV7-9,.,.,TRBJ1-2,TGTGCCAGCAGCTTAGTTGCGGCCTATGGCTACACCTTC,CASSLVAAYGYTF